This T cell receptor beta chain was found in a study of blood T cell repertoires in COVID-19. As originally analysed: Reference gene primers were amplified, and this amplification served to estimate nucleated cell counts. The method was immunoSEQ multiplex PCR; TCRdb's version includes in-frame clones alone and lacks a portion of them. The D gene and trimming were derived from the DNA, and the V and J assignments and clone size from that table. This sample has approximately 180,000 clones; 65% to 90% occur once, and the top ten carry about 5%. Cohorts were assigned according to the clinical history that participants reported. CDR3 size: 14 residues. Trimming cost V 4 bases and J 14 bases, with 18 bases left between them. Germline values: CDR1 LGHDT, CDR2 YNNKEL (reference sequence).

The gene calls are TRBV3-1 (or the pseudogene TRBV3-2) and TRBJ1-6; TRBD1 might be the D (6 bases). The source of this sequence is a woman aged 55-70 years with acute COVID-19. The sample was PBMCs or T cells enriched from blood (not recorded which). The CDR3 nucleotides are TGTGCCAGCAGCCCAGGGGACCGATTGGGAGCCCTCCACTTT. This sequence encodes CASSPGDRLGALHF.